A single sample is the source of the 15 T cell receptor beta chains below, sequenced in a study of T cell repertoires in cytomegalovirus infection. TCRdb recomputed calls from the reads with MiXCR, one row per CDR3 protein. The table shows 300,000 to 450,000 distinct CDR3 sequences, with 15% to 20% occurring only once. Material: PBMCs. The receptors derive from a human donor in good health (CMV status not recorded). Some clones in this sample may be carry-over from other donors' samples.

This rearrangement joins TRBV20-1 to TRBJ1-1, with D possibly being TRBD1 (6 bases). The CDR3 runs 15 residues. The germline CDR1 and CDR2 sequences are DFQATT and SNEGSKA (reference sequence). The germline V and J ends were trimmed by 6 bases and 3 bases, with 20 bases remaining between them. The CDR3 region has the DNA TGCAGTGCCGAAGACGGAGGGGGAGTAGACACTGAAGCTTTCTTT. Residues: CSAEDGGGVDTEAFF.

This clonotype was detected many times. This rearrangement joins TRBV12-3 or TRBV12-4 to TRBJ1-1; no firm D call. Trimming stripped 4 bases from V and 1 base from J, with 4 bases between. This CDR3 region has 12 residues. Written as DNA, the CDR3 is TGTGCCAGCAGTTACCGGAACACTGAAGCTTTCTTT. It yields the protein CASSYRNTEAFF.

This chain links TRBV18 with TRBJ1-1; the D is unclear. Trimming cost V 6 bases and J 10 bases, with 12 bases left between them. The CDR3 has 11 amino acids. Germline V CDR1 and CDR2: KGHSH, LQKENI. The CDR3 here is CASSHQHGAFF. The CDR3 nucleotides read TGTGCCAGCTCGCACCAACACGGAGCTTTCTTT.

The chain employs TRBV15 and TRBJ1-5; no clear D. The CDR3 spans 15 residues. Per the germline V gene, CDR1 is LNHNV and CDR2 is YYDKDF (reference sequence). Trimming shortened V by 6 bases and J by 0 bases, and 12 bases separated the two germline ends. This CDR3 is CATSSDGYSNQPQHF. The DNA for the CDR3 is TGTGCCACCAGTTCGGACGGTTATAGCAATCAGCCCCAGCATTTT. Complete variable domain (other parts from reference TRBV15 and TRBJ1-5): DAMVIQNPRYQVTQFGKPVTLSCSQTLNHNVMYWYQQKSSQAPKLLFHYYDKDFNNEADTPDNFQSRRPNTSFCFLDIRSPGLGDTAMYLCATSSDGYSNQPQHFGDGTRLSIL.

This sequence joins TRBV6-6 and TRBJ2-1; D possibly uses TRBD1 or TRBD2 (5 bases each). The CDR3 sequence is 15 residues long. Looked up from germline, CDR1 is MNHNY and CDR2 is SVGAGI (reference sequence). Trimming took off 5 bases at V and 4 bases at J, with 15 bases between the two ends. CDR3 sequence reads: CASSRPDEGYNEQFF. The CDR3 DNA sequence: TGTGCCAGCAGTCGCCCTGACGAGGGGTACAATGAGCAGTTCTTC.

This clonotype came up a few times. The chain's CDR3 is CASSLTGGSSQPQHF. DNA of the CDR3: TGTGCCAGCAGCCTTACAGGGGGTAGCAGCCAGCCCCAGCATTTT. This chain links TRBV4-2 with TRBJ1-5, with 8 bases identical to TRBD1. This CDR3 comprises 15 residues. Per the germline V gene, CDR1 is LGHNA and CDR2 is YNFKEQ. V lost 4 bases to trimming and J lost 7 bases; unmatched junction nucleotides: 9.

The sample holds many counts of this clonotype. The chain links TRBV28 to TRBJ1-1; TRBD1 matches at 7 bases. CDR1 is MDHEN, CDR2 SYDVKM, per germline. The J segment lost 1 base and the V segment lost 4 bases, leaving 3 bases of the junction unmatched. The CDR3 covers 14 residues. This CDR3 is CASSSGQTNTEAFF. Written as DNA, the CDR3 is TGTGCCAGCAGTTCGGGACAGACGAACACTGAAGCTTTCTTT.

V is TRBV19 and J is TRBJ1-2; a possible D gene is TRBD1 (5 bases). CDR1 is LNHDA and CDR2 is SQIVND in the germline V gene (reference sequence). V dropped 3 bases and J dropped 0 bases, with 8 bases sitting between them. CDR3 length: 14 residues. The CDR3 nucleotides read TGTGCCAGTAGTATGGACACCTCTAACTATGGCTACACCTTC. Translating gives CASSMDTSNYGYTF.

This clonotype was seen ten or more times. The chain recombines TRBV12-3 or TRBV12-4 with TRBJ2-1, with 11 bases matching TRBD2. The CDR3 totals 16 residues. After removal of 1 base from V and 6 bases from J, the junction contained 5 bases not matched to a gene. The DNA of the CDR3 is TGTGCCAGCAGTTTAGTCGCTAGCGGGAGGTTCAATGAGCAGTTCTTC. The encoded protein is CASSLVASGRFNEQFF.

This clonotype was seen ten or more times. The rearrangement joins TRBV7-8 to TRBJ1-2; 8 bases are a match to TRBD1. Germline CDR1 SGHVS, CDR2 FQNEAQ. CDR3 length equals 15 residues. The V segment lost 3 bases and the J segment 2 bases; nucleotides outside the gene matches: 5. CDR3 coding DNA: TGTGCCAGCAGCTTGGGCAGGGGGCAAAACTATGGCTACACCTTC. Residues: CASSLGRGQNYGYTF. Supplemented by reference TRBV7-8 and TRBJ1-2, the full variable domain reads GAGVSQSPRYKVAKRGQDVALRCDPISGHVSLFWYQQALGQGPEFLTYFQNEAQLDKSGLPSDRFFAERPEGSVSTLKIQRTQQEDSAVYLCASSLGRGQNYGYTFGSGTRLTVV.

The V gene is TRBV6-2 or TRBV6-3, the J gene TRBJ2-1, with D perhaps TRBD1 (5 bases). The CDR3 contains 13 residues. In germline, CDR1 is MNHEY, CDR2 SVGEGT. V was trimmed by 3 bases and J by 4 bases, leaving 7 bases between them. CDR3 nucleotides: TGTGCCAGCAGTTATCGACAGTACAATGAGCAGTTCTTC. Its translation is CASSYRQYNEQFF.

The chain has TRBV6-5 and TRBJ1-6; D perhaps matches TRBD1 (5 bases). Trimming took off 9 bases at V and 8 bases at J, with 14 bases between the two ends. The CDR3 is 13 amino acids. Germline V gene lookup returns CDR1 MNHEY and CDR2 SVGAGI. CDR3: CASKGREYSPLHF. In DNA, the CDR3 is TGTGCCAGTAAGGGGAGGGAATATTCACCCCTCCACTTT.

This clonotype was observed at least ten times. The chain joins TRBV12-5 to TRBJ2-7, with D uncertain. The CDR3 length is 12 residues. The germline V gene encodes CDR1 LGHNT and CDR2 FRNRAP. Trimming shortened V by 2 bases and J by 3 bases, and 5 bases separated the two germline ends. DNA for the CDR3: TGTGCTAGTGGTTTGCCATACTACGAGCAGTACTTC. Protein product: CASGLPYYEQYF.

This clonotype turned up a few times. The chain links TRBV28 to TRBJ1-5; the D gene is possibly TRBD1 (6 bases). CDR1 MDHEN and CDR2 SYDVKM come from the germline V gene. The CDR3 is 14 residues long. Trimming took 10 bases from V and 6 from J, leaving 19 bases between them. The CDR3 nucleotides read TGTGCCACCCAACAGGGAGGGGACGTTCAGCCCCAGCATTTT. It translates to CATQQGGDVQPQHF. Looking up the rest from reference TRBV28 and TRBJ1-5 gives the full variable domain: DVKVTQSSRYLVKRTGEKVFLECVQDMDHENMFWYRQDPGLGLRLIYFSYDVKMKEKGDIPEGYSVSREKKERFSLILESASTNQTSMYLCATQQGGDVQPQHFGDGTRLSIL.

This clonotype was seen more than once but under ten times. The DNA of the CDR3 is TGTGCCAGCTCACCCTCATCCTGGGACGAGCAGTACTTC. Encoded protein: CASSPSSWDEQYF. This chain joins TRBV18 and TRBJ2-7, with unresolved D. The CDR3 length is 13 residues. V gave up 3 bases and J gave up 5 bases, with 11 bases separating them. The germline gives CDR1 KGHSH, CDR2 LQKENI.